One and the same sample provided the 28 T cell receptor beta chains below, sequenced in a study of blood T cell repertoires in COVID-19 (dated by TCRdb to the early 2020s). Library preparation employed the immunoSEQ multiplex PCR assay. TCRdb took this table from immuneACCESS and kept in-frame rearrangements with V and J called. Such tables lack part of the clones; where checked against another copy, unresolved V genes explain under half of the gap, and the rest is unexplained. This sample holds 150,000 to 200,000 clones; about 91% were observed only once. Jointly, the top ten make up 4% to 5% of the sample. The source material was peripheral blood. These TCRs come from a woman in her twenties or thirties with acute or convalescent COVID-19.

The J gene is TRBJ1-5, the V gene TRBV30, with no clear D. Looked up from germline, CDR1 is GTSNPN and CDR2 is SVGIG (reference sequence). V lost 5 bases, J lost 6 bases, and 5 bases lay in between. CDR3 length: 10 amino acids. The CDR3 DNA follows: TGTGCCTGGCCTCGTCAGCCCCAGCATTTT. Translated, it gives CAWPRQPQHF.

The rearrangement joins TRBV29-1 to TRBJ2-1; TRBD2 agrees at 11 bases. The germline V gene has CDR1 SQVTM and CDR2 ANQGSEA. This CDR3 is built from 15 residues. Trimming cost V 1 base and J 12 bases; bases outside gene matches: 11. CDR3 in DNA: TGCAGCGTTGAAGGATCAATAGCGGGAGGGCGGGGGCAGTTCTTC. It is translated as CSVEGSIAGGRGQFF.

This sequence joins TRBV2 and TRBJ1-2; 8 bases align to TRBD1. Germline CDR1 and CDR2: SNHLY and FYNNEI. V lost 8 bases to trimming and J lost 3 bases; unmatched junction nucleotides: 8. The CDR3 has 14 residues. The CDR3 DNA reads TGTGCCAGCCGAGGTCCAGGGGGCTACTATGGCTACACCTTC. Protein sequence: CASRGPGGYYGYTF.

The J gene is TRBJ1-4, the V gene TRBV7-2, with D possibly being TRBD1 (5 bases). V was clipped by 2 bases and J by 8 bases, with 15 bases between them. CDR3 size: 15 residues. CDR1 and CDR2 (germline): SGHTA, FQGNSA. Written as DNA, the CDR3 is TGTGCCAGCAGCTTATCGGCTGGGGCGACGGAAAAACTGTTTTTT. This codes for CASSLSAGATEKLFF.

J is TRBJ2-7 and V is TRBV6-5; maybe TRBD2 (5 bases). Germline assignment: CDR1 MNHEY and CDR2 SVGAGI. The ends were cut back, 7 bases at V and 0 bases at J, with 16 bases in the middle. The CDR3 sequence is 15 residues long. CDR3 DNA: TGTGCCAGCACTCCCGACTGGCGGGCCTCCTACGAGCAGTACTTC. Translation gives CASTPDWRASYEQYF.

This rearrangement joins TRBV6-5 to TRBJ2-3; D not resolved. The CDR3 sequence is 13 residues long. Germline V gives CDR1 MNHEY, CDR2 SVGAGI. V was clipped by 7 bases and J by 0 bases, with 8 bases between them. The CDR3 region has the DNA TGTGCCAGCAAAGAGGCTAGCACAGATACGCAGTATTTT. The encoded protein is CASKEASTDTQYF.

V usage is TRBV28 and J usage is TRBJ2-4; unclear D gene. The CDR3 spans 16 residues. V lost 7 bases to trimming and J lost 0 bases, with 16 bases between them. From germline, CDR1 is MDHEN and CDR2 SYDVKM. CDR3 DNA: TGTGCCAGCACCTCGACGACAAATCTAGCCAAAAACATTCAGTACTTC. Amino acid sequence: CASTSTTNLAKNIQYF. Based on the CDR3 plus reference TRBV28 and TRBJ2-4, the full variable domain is DVKVTQSSRYLVKRTGEKVFLECVQDMDHENMFWYRQDPGLGLRLIYFSYDVKMKEKGDIPEGYSVSREKKERFSLILESASTNQTSMYLCASTSTTNLAKNIQYFGAGTRLSVL.

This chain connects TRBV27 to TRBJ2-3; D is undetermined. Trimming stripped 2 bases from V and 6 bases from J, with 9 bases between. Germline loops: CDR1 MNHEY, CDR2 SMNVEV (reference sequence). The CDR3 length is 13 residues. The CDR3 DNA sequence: TGTGCCAGCAGTTTAGGTAACTTCGATACGCAGTATTTT. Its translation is CASSLGNFDTQYF.

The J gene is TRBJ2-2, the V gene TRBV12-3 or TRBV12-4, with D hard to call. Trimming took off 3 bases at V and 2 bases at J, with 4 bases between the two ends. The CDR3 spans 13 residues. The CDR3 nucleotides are TGTGCCAGCAGTTTCCCTAACACCGGGGAGCTGTTTTTT. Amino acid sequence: CASSFPNTGELFF.

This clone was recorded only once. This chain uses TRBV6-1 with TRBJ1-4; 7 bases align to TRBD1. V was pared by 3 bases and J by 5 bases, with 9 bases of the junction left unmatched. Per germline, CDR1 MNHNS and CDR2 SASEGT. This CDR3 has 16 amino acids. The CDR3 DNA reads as TGTGCCAGCAGTGAGTACCCACAGGGGATGAATGAAAAACTGTTTTTT. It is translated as CASSEYPQGMNEKLFF.

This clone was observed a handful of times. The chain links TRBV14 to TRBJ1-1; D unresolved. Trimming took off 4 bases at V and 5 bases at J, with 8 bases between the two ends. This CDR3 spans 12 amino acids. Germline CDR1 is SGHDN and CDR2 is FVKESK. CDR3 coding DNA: TGTGCCAGCAGCCCCGGGTGGACTGAAGCTTTCTTT. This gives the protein CASSPGWTEAFF.

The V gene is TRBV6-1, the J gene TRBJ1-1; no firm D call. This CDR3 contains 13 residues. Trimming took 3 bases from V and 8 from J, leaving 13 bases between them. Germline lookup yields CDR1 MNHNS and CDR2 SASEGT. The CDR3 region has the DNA TGTGCCAGCAGTGAGTATAGTCGAGTGGAAGCTTTCTTT. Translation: CASSEYSRVEAFF.

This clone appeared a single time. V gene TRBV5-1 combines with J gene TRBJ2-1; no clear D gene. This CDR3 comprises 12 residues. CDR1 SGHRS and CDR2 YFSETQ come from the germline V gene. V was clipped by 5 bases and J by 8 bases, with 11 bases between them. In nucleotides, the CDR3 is TGCGCCAGCAGTCCGAGTGGGCATGAGCAGTTCTTC. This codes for CASSPSGHEQFF.

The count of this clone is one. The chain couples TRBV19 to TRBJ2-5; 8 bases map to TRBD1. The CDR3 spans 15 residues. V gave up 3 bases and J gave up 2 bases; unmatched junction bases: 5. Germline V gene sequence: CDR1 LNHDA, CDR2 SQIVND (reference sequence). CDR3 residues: CASSMGQVGQETQYF. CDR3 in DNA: TGTGCCAGTAGTATGGGACAGGTAGGTCAAGAGACCCAGTACTTC.

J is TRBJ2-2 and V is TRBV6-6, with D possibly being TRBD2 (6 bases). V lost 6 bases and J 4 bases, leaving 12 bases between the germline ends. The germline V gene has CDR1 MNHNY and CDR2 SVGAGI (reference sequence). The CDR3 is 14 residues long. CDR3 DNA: TGTGCCAGCAGGAGAATAGCGGCCACCGGGGAGCTGTTTTTT. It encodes CASRRIAATGELFF.

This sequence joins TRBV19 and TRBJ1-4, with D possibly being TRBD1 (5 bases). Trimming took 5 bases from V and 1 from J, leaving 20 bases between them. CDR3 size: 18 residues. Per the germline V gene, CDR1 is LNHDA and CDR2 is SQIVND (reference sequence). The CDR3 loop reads CASSPRAGLGKTNEKLFF. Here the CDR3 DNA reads TGTGCCAGTAGTCCACGGGCAGGGCTCGGAAAAACTAATGAAAAACTGTTTTTT.

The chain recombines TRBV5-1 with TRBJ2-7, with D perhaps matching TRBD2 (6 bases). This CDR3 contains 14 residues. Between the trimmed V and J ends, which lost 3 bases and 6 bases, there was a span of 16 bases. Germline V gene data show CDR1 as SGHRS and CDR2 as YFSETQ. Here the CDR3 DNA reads TGCGCCAGCAGCTCCGGGGGAGTCATCCGCGAGCAGTACTTC. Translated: CASSSGGVIREQYF.

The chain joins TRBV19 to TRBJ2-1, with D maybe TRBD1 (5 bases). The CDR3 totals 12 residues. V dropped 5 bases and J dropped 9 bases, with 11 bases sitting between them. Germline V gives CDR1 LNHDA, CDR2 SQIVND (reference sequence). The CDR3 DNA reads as TGTGCCAGTAGTTCTCAGGGCAGTGAGCAGTTCTTC. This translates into CASSSQGSEQFF. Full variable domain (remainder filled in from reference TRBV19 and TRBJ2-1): DGGITQSPKYLFRKEGQNVTLSCEQNLNHDAMYWYRQDPGQGLRLIYYSQIVNDFQKGDIAEGYSVSREKKESFPLTVTSAQKNPTAFYLCASSSQGSEQFFGPGTRLTVL.

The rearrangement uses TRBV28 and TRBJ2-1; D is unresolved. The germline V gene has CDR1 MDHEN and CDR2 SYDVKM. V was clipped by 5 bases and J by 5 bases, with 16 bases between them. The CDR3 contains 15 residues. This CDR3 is CASSTRQARHNEQFF. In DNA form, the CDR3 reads TGTGCCAGCAGTACCCGGCAGGCACGGCACAATGAGCAGTTCTTC.

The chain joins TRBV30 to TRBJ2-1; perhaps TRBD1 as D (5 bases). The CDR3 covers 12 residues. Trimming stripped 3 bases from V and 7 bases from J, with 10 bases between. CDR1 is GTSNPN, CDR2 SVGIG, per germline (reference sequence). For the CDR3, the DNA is TGTGCCTGGAGCGCAACAGGTAATGAGCAGTTCTTC. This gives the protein CAWSATGNEQFF.

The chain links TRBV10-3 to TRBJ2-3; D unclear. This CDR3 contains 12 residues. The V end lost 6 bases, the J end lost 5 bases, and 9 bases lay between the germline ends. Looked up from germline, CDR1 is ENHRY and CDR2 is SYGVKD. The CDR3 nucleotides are TGTGCCATCAGCGGTCTCCGAGATACGCAGTATTTT. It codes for CAISGLRDTQYF.

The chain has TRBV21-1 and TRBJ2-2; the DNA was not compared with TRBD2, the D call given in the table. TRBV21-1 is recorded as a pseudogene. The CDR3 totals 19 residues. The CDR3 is CASSKAFSGGISNTGELFF. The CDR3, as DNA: TGTGCCAGCAGCAAAGCCTTTAGCGGGGGTATCTCGAACACCGGGGAGCTGTTTTTT.

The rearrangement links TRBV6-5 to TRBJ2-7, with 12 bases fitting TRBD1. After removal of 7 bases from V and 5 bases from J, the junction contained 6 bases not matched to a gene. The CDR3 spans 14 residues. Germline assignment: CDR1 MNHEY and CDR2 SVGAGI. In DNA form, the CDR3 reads TGTGCCAGCACCGGGACAGGGGGCCCCAACGAGCAGTACTTC. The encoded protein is CASTGTGGPNEQYF.

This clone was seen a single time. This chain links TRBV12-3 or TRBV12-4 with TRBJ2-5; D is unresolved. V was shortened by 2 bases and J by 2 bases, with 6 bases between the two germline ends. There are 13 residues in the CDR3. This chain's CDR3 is CASSLIRQETQYF. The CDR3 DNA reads TGTGCCAGCAGTTTAATTAGACAAGAGACCCAGTACTTC.

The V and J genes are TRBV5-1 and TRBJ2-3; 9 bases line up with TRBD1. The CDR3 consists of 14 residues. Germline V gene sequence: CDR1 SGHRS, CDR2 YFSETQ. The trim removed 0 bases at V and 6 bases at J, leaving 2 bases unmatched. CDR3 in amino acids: CASSLEQGADTQYF. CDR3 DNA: TGCGCCAGCAGCTTGGAACAGGGGGCTGATACGCAGTATTTT.

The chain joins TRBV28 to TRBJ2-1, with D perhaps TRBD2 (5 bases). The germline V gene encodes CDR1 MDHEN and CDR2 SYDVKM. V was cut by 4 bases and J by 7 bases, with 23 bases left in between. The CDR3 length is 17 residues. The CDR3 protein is CASSSPAPTRTWNEQFF. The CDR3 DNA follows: TGTGCCAGCAGTTCCCCCGCCCCTACTAGAACTTGGAATGAGCAGTTCTTC.

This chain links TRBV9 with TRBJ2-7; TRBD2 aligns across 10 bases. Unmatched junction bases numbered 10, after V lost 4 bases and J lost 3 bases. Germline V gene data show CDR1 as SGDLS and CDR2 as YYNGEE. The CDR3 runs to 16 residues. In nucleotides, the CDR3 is TGTGCCAGCAGCCCTCGATCTAGCGGGGGATTCTACGAGCAGTACTTC. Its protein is CASSPRSSGGFYEQYF.

The CDR3 sequence is CASSGGQGAFADTQYF. The CDR3 nucleotides are TGTGCCAGCAGCGGGGGCCAGGGGGCGTTTGCAGATACGCAGTATTTT. The chain employs TRBV5-4 and TRBJ2-3; 8 bases are a match to TRBD1. V lost 4 bases, J lost 4 bases, and 11 bases stayed unmatched. The CDR3 loop spans 16 amino acids. Germline loops: CDR1 SGHNT, CDR2 YYREEE (reference sequence). Together with reference TRBV5-4 and TRBJ2-3, the CDR3 gives the full variable domain: ETGVTQSPTHLIKTRGQQVTLRCSSQSGHNTVSWYQQALGQGPQFIFQYYREEENGRGNFPPRFSGLQFPNYSSELNVNALELDDSALYLCASSGGQGAFADTQYFGPGTRLTVL.